This T cell receptor beta chain was profiled in a study of blood T cell repertoires in COVID-19. Across the whole study: Samples of COVID-19 (acute and convalescent) were obtained from the United States, Italy and Spain. PBMCs, B-cell-depleted T cells, or T cells provided the cDNA or gDNA that made up the material.

CDR3 size: 18 residues. Original processing notes: It was from reference gene primer amplification that nucleated cell counts were estimated. Sequencing used immunoSEQ multiplex PCR; TCRdb keeps in-frame clones, though not all of them. Clonal size and the V and J genes are those of that table, whereas D and trimming came from the DNA. The repertoire holds over 600,000 clones, with 90% as singletons. Sequencing was performed on peripheral blood. J is TRBJ1-3 and V is TRBV21-1. TRBV21-1 is marked as a pseudogene. This sequence originates from a woman under 30 with acute or convalescent COVID-19. The CDR3 bases are TGTGCCAGCAGCAAAGAAGGGGGGGGTGAGGACTCTGGAAACACCATATATTTT. Translated, it gives CASSKEGGGEDSGNTIYF.